This T cell receptor (beta chain) derives from a study of blood T cell repertoires in COVID-19 (dated by TCRdb to 2018 to 2021). General notes on the study: Samples from collaborators originated in the United States, Italy and Spain and spanned both the acute and convalescent phases of COVID-19. The material from the prospective study consisted of cDNA or gDNA derived from T cells, B-cell-depleted T cells, or PBMCs. Subjects who had been exposed to COVID-19, were actively infected with it, or had recovered from it provided the deeply sampled blood TCRbeta repertoires that made up the dataset. The repertoires were released in a freely available public database intended as a resource for research on the immune response to SARS-CoV-2. The samples were drawn from the first 160 participants of the ongoing ImmuneRACE study and from some 1,300 subjects provided by 6 global collaborators. Nearly every sample came with metadata listing a de-identified subject ID, COVID-19 status, age in years and sex. Where available, HLA class I and class II types were obtained from metadata supplied by the sample provider rather than from assay-based typing.

For this clone: Its antigen is not yet known. Qualities for individual bases were not recorded, and no much larger clone is one base off.

TCRbeta CDR3 regions were amplified from genomic DNA using the immunoSEQ Assay, a bias-controlled multiplex PCR. From the authors' description of their analysis: Within the assay, amplification of reference gene primers was used to estimate how many nucleated cells each sample contained. To quantify the absolute abundance of each unique TCRbeta CDR3 rearrangement, sequence reads were collapsed and filtered. For each sample, productive Simpson clonality was calculated by taking the square root of Simpson's diversity index across productive rearrangements. TCRdb provides this immuneACCESS table in a form limited to in-frame rearrangements. Some clones are lacking; in checked studies, under half of them reflect an unresolved V gene, and why the rest are absent is not known. Clonal size and the V and J genes are those of that table, whereas D and trimming came from the DNA. The table for this sample lists about 100,000 clones; 80% to 90% of them were counted only once. The top ten constitute around 5.4% of the sample.

Study-wide findings and limitations: How much clinical and demographic metadata was included differed by source and by participant, and the metadata was provided uncurated.

Looking up the germline V gene yields CDR1 MNHEY and CDR2 SVGAGI. The CDR3, cysteine through phenylalanine, is 14 amino acids long. Solely the CDR3 DNA is kept, with 42 bases framed from the first base. Germline trimming: 10 bases from V, 7 bases from J; junction bases outside gene matches: 10. Whole blood was collected in K2EDTA tubes by collaborating institutions according to the institutions' own protocols. For TCRbeta analysis, collaborator samples were shipped as frozen whole blood, as isolated PBMCs, or as DNA extracted from either sample type. The chain employs TRBV6-5 and TRBJ2-2, with 9 junctional bases fitting TRBD1. This TCR derives from a human donor in a cohort sampled during active COVID-19. The sequenced material came from peripheral blood. The CDR3 here reads CATHLQGAVGELFF. Read as DNA, the sequence is TGTGCCACCCATTTACAGGGGGCGGTCGGGGAGCTGTTTTTT.